The rows below give T cell receptor beta chains drawn from one sample of a study of preoperative IRX-2 immunotherapy in early breast cancer. The protocol was immunoSEQ multiplex PCR, while the TCRdb copy is restricted to in-frame clones and leaves out a portion. The repertoire holds more than 30,000 clones, just under 90% seen once, with 1.5% to 2% in the top ten. The sequences come from tumor tissue, collected after IRX-2 immunotherapy. The receptors shown here come from a human donor with breast cancer. CDR3s include the opening cysteine and the closing phenylalanine or tryptophan. D genes are given only for firm matches. Clone size is stated in some rows and not others, as once, few, many or a class when expanded.

cdr3_length d_call j_call v_call clone_size cdr3_nt cdr3_aa
18 TRBD1 TRBJ2-6 TRBV9 . TGTGCCAGCAGAGGGCCCGGGACAGCCCCCTCTGGGGCCAACGTCCTGACTTTC CASRGPGTAPSGANVLTF
15 . TRBJ1-1 TRBV19 . TGTGCCAGCCTACCATGGGGGGGAGGTGGCACTGAAGCTTTCTTT CASLPWGGGGTEAFF
12 TRBD1 TRBJ2-5 TRBV30 . TGTGCCTGGAGTACAGGGGTGGAGACCCAGTACTTC CAWSTGVETQYF
12 . TRBJ2-3 TRBV29-1 . TGCAGCGTTGGGGTTAACACAGATACGCAGTATTTT CSVGVNTDTQYF
15 TRBD1 TRBJ1-6 TRBV6-8 medium-sized TGTGCCAGCAGTGGACGGGACAGAAAGAATTCACCCCTCCACTTT CASSGRDRKNSPLHF
15 TRBD1 TRBJ1-3 TRBV19 . TGTGCCAGTAGTCCGGACAGGGGCTCTGGAAACACCATATATTTT CASSPDRGSGNTIYF
15 . TRBJ1-4 TRBV5-1 . TGCGCCAGCAGCTTGCAATCCCAGAAAAATGAAAAACTGTTTTTT CASSLQSQKNEKLFF
14 . TRBJ1-1 TRBV11-3 large TGTGCCAGCAGCGGGACCGGGACGAACACTGAAGCTTTCTTT CASSGTGTNTEAFF
15 . TRBJ1-1 TRBV28 . TGTGCCAGCAGTCCCCCGGACAGACTGAACACTGAAGCTTTCTTT CASSPPDRLNTEAFF
15 . TRBJ2-1 TRBV28 . TGTGCCAGCAGAGAGCGGGTCGGCTCCTACAATGAGCAGTTCTTC CASRERVGSYNEQFF
13 . TRBJ1-1 TRBV6-8 . TGTGCCAGCAGTGGTTGGGGGGGCACTGAAGCTTTCTTT CASSGWGGTEAFF
16 . TRBJ1-4 TRBV30 . TGTGCCTGGAGTGAAGGTTTGGGGGCAACTAATGAAAAACTGTTTTTT CAWSEGLGATNEKLFF
14 TRBD1 TRBJ2-5 TRBV28 few TGTGCCAGCAGTGTCCAGGGACAGGGTGAGACCCAGTACTTC CASSVQGQGETQYF
13 TRBD1 TRBJ1-5 TRBV19 . TGTGCCAGCCAGACAGGGGCGAGACAGCCCCAGCATTTT CASQTGARQPQHF
16 . TRBJ2-2 TRBV28 . TGTGCCAGCAGTACCACGGGACTCACGAACACCGGGGAGCTGTTTTTT CASSTTGLTNTGELFF
16 TRBD1 TRBJ2-5 TRBV5-1 once TGCGCCAGCAGCTTGCCTCGGACAGGGCCTCAAGAGACCCAGTACTTC CASSLPRTGPQETQYF
14 . TRBJ2-1 TRBV6-8 . TGTGCCAGCAGTGTCCTGGGGGCTATCAATGAGCAGTTCTTC CASSVLGAINEQFF
14 . TRBJ2-5 TRBV6-8 . TGTGCCAGCAGAAGACAGACCCTTACGGAGACCCAGTACTTC CASRRQTLTETQYF
12 . TRBJ1-5 TRBV6-8 . TGTGCCAGCACAAATAGCAATCAGCCCCAGCATTTT CASTNSNQPQHF
15 . TRBJ1-3 TRBV19 . TGTGCCAGTAGTATAGGGGCAGGACCTGGAAACACCATATATTTT CASSIGAGPGNTIYF
14 . TRBJ1-1 TRBV19 . TGTGCCAGTAGTATACAGGGAACGAACACTGAAGCTTTCTTT CASSIQGTNTEAFF
15 TRBD2 TRBJ2-1 TRBV7-7 . TGTGCCAGCAGCCGACTAGCGGGAGGTACGGATGAGCAGTTCTTC CASSRLAGGTDEQFF
15 . TRBJ1-2 TRBV5-1 . TGCGCCAGCAGCTCGGGACGGGACCTCCTGGGAGGCTACACCTTC CASSSGRDLLGGYTF
12 . TRBJ1-5 TRBV6-8 medium-sized TGTGCCAGCAGCAGAGGTAATCAGCCCCAGCATTTT CASSRGNQPQHF
16 . TRBJ1-1 TRBV6-8 . TGTGCCAGCAGTACCCCTGGGACAAGCGCGTCCACTGAAGCTTTCTTT CASSTPGTSASTEAFF
15 TRBD1 TRBJ1-6 TRBV6-4 once TGTGCCAGCAGACGGACAGGGGACGGTGGTTCACCCCTCCACTTT CASRRTGDGGSPLHF
13 . TRBJ1-1 TRBV19 . TGTGCCAGTAGTATGTCGGGGAACACTGAAGCTTTCTTT CASSMSGNTEAFF
14 . TRBJ1-6 TRBV19 . TGTGCCAGTAGTAAGGGACATGGCCCTTCACCCCTCCACTTT CASSKGHGPSPLHF
15 TRBD2 TRBJ2-7 TRBV6-8 . TGTGCCAGCAGTTTTCCAGCGGGGAACTCCTACGAGCAGTACTTC CASSFPAGNSYEQYF
15 . TRBJ1-4 TRBV6-8 few TGTGCCATCAGTTCCCTCGCGGGTACTAATGAAAAACTGTTTTTT CAISSLAGTNEKLFF
15 TRBD2 TRBJ2-7 TRBV30 . TGTGCCTGGATCTATAGCGGGCGGAGCTCCTACGAGCAGTACTTC CAWIYSGRSSYEQYF
14 . TRBJ1-5 TRBV6-8 . TGTGCCATCAGCATGGACCGTTTTGAATGGCCCCAGCATTTT CAISMDRFEWPQHF
15 TRBD2 TRBJ2-1 TRBV6-8 . TGTGCCAGCAGTCCCGGTAGCGGGAGATCGAATGAGCAGTTCTTC CASSPGSGRSNEQFF
17 . TRBJ2-6 TRBV7-1 . TGTGCCAGCAGCTTAGCGGCGTATGCCTCTGGGGCCAACGTCCTGACTTTC CASSLAAYASGANVLTF
15 . TRBJ2-2 TRBV7-8 . TGTGCCAGCAGCCCCGGAAGTATCTTCACCGGGGAGCTGTTTTTT CASSPGSIFTGELFF
15 TRBD1 TRBJ2-1 TRBV29-1 . TGCAGCGTTGACCCTCACAGGGGTTCCTACAATGAGCAGTTCTTC CSVDPHRGSYNEQFF
11 . TRBJ1-2 TRBV6-7 . TGTGCCAGCAGTACTAACTATGGCTACACCTTC CASSTNYGYTF
17 . TRBJ2-1 TRBV7-5 . TGTGCCAGCAGCCTCGGACTAGCGGGAGGCCCATACAATGAGCAGTTCTTC CASSLGLAGGPYNEQFF
14 TRBD1 TRBJ2-7 TRBV5-1 . TGCGCCAGCAGCTTGGGGACAGGGGAAGGAGAGCAGTACTTC CASSLGTGEGEQYF
15 . TRBJ1-2 TRBV4-1 . TGCGCCAGCAGCCAAGGACCGAGGCTGAACTATGGCTACACCTTC CASSQGPRLNYGYTF
16 TRBD1 TRBJ1-1 TRBV11-3 . TGTGCCAGCAGCCAGGTGGACAGGGATGTATACACTGAAGCTTTCTTT CASSQVDRDVYTEAFF
14 TRBD1 TRBJ2-6 TRBV9 . TGTGCCAGCAGCGTCGGGACAGCAGCCAACGTCCTGACTTTC CASSVGTAANVLTF
12 . TRBJ2-5 TRBV6-7 . TGTGCCAGCAGTTACTCGAAAGAGACCCAGTACTTC CASSYSKETQYF
15 TRBD1 TRBJ1-1 TRBV19 . TGTGCCAGTAGTACTAATCCAGGGGGCCGCACTGAAGCTTTCTTT CASSTNPGGRTEAFF
14 . TRBJ2-3 TRBV6-8 . TGTGCCAGCACACTAGGTGGACCGGAAGATACGCAGTATTTT CASTLGGPEDTQYF
14 TRBD1 TRBJ1-2 TRBV11-3 . TGTGCCAGCAGCCCGGGACAGGGGGCGGATGGCTACACCTTC CASSPGQGADGYTF
16 TRBD1 TRBJ1-6 TRBV15 . TGTGCCACCAGCAGAGATCCGGGACAGGGGGATTCACCCCTCCACTTT CATSRDPGQGDSPLHF
14 . TRBJ1-1 TRBV11-3 . TGTGCCAGCAGCTTTCAGGGTATGAACACTGAAGCTTTCTTT CASSFQGMNTEAFF
16 TRBD1 TRBJ1-4 TRBV28 few TGTGCCAGCAGCCTTACGAGGGGGCCCGTTAATGAAAAACTGTTTTTT CASSLTRGPVNEKLFF
13 . TRBJ1-1 TRBV7-4 . TGTGCCAGCAGCCCCGTGGCAGGATTTGAAGCTTTCTTT CASSPVAGFEAFF
16 TRBD1 TRBJ1-4 TRBV11-3 . TGTGCCAGCAGCTTAGTGAGGACGGCAGGGGGAGGAAAACTGTTTTTT CASSLVRTAGGGKLFF
13 . TRBJ2-3 TRBV12-5 . TGTGCCAGCAAGAACAGTAGCACAGATACGCAGTATTTT CASKNSSTDTQYF
19 TRBD2 TRBJ2-7 TRBV14 once TGTGCCAGCAGCCAGACCGGGACTAGCGGGTTTATTCCCCTTTACGAGCAGTACTTC CASSQTGTSGFIPLYEQYF
15 TRBD1 TRBJ1-1 TRBV18 . TGTGCCAGCTCACCGGGACAGGGAGGGAACACTGAAGCTTTCTTT CASSPGQGGNTEAFF
14 . TRBJ2-1 TRBV11-3 . TGTGCCAGCCTGATCGGGACGAACAACAATGAGCAGTTCTTC CASLIGTNNNEQFF
13 . TRBJ2-1 TRBV1 . TGCGCCAGCAGCCAAGAACGGACTATCGAGCAGTTCTTC CASSQERTIEQFF
17 TRBD2 TRBJ2-3 TRBV5-1 . TGCGCCAGCAGCTTGACGTATAGCGGGGGGAACCCAGATACGCAGTATTTT CASSLTYSGGNPDTQYF
16 TRBD1 TRBJ1-4 TRBV6-8 few TGTGCCAGCAAGACAGGGTGGCAGGGAACTAATGAAAAACTGTTTTTT CASKTGWQGTNEKLFF
19 TRBD2 TRBJ2-3 TRBV6-8 . TGTGCCATCAGTGCGACAAGCGCTAGCGGGGGGGATCGCACAGATACGCAGTATTTT CAISATSASGGDRTDTQYF